A single sample gave rise to the 21 T cell receptor beta chains below, sequenced in a study of T cells after yellow fever vaccination. One entry per CDR3 protein, called by TCRdb with MiXCR from the 5' RACE reads. Of some 400,000 distinct CDR3 sequences listed, approximately 18% are singletons. The sample in question was PBMCs, obtained before the yellow fever booster vaccination. Receptors were obtained from a man between 18 and 29 years old who received the YFV17D yellow fever vaccine.

This clonotype was seen a few times. The chain joins TRBV29-1 to TRBJ1-2; 7 bases fit TRBD1. There are 14 residues in the CDR3. Germline V gives CDR1 SQVTM, CDR2 ANQGSEA. V dropped 5 bases and J dropped 4; count of bases not matched to a gene: 10. The CDR3: CSVYAAGGSYGYTF. The CDR3 DNA reads TGCAGCGTTTATGCTGCAGGGGGTTCCTATGGCTACACCTTC.

J is TRBJ1-3 and V is TRBV6-6; D unclear. CDR1 and CDR2 (germline): MNHNY, SVGAGI (reference sequence). This CDR3 spans 13 amino acids. With 4 bases removed from V and 8 bases from J, the gap between germline ends came to 12 bases. This chain's CDR3 is CASSWPRMDTIYF. The CDR3 DNA sequence: TGTGCCAGCAGTTGGCCGAGGATGGACACCATATATTTT.

This rearrangement joins TRBV9 to TRBJ2-3; D remains ambiguous. Trimming took off 1 base at V and 3 bases at J, with 12 bases between the two ends. The CDR3 runs to 15 residues. The germline V gene encodes CDR1 SGDLS and CDR2 YYNGEE. The CDR3 DNA is TGTGCCAGCAGCGTACTCGGCCGGGTAACAGATACGCAGTATTTT. Translation gives CASSVLGRVTDTQYF.

This clonotype has more than one count but fewer than ten. This rearrangement joins TRBV4-3 to TRBJ2-2; D call uncertain. The CDR3 runs to 15 residues. Germline V lookup: CDR1 LGHNA, CDR2 YSLEER. The V and J ends lost 0 bases and 4 bases respectively, with 9 bases between them. CDR3 sequence (DNA): TGCGCCAGCAGCCAAGATATCGGTGGCACCGGGGAGCTGTTTTTT. Protein: CASSQDIGGTGELFF.

This clonotype was counted a few times. The J gene is TRBJ2-2, the V gene TRBV10-3, with D uncertain. Germline CDR1 is ENHRY and CDR2 is SYGVKD. This CDR3 has 13 amino acids. Between the trimmed V and J ends, which lost 6 bases and 5 bases, there was a span of 10 bases. CDR3 in DNA: TGTGCCATCAGGAAGATCGTGACCGGGGAGCTGTTTTTT. Translating gives CAIRKIVTGELFF.

This chain connects TRBV9 to TRBJ2-4, with TRBD1 matching 7 bases. The CDR3 is 16 residues long. From germline, CDR1 is SGDLS and CDR2 YYNGEE. Losses at the gene ends were 1 base for V and 2 bases for J; bases not matched to a gene: 6. The CDR3: CASSVSGQVSKNIQYF. DNA of the CDR3: TGTGCCAGCAGCGTATCAGGACAGGTTTCCAAAAACATTCAGTACTTC.

The chain has TRBV4-3 and TRBJ2-5; D is uncertain. This CDR3 is 13 amino acids long. Trimming pared 0 bases from V and 5 bases from J, leaving 7 bases between. Germline assignment: CDR1 LGHNA and CDR2 YSLEER. The CDR3: CASSQDSEETQYF. In DNA, the CDR3 is TGCGCCAGCAGCCAAGATAGTGAGGAGACCCAGTACTTC.

V usage is TRBV5-4 and J usage is TRBJ2-3; D is unresolved. Germline CDR1 is SGHNT and CDR2 is YYREEE (reference sequence). Trimming removed 4 bases from V and 4 bases from J, with 16 bases in between. The CDR3 is 15 residues long. The CDR3 reads CASSPVHSGADTQYF. CDR3 bases: TGTGCCAGCAGCCCCGTCCATTCTGGTGCAGATACGCAGTATTTT. Drawing the rest from reference TRBV5-4 and TRBJ2-3, the complete variable domain is ETGVTQSPTHLIKTRGQQVTLRCSSQSGHNTVSWYQQALGQGPQFIFQYYREEENGRGNFPPRFSGLQFPNYSSELNVNALELDDSALYLCASSPVHSGADTQYFGPGTRLTVL.

A single count supports this clonotype. The chain employs TRBV2 and TRBJ1-1; D gene uncertain. V was shortened by 7 bases and J by 10 bases, with 19 bases between the two germline ends. The V gene's germline CDR1 is SNHLY and CDR2 FYNNEI. The CDR3 contains 13 residues. CDR3 protein: CASMPRTSTGAFF. The CDR3 DNA reads TGTGCCAGCATGCCAAGGACGTCTACGGGAGCTTTCTTT.

This clonotype was seen more than once but under ten times. V and J are TRBV3-1 and TRBJ2-5; 7 nucleotides align to TRBD2. Germline V gene data show CDR1 as LGHDT and CDR2 as YNNKEL (reference sequence). Trimming removed 0 bases from V and 6 bases from J; junction bases left unmatched: 7. The CDR3 totals 15 residues. The CDR3 reads CASSQDRGDRKTQYF. DNA for the CDR3: TGTGCCAGCAGCCAAGATCGGGGGGATCGGAAGACCCAGTACTTC.

This chain joins TRBV27 and TRBJ2-7; TRBD2 matches at 10 bases. There are 17 residues in the CDR3. The V gene end was trimmed by 5 bases and the J gene end by 0 bases; junction bases not matched to a gene: 10. Germline V CDR1 and CDR2: MNHEY, SMNVEV (reference sequence). The CDR3 sequence is CASSARSSSGGSYEQYF. Written as DNA, the CDR3 is TGTGCCAGCAGTGCCCGCTCATCTAGCGGGGGCTCCTACGAGCAGTACTTC.

This CDR3 is CASSRNGQGIDTQYF. In nucleotides, the CDR3 is TGTGCCAGCAGCCGGAATGGACAGGGGATAGATACGCAGTATTTT. This chain joins TRBV7-3 and TRBJ2-3, with 9 bases that match TRBD1. J gave up 5 bases and V 5 bases, and 8 bases lay outside the gene matches. The CDR3 extends over 15 amino acids. CDR1 is SGHTA, CDR2 FQGTGA, per germline.

In regard to this clonotype: A much bigger clone sits one base away, suggesting this may be a read error. The chain employs TRBV6-1 and TRBJ1-1; D unclear. The V gene's germline CDR1 is MNHNS and CDR2 SASEGT. With 8 bases removed from V and 1 base from J, the gap between germline ends came to 11 bases. The CDR3 length is 13 residues. The CDR3 DNA follows: TGTGCCAGCGGCCGCTCGGGGAACACTGAAGCTTTCTTT. The encoded protein is CASGRSGNTEAFF.

The sample holds many counts of this clonotype. The chain has TRBV4-2 and TRBJ1-2, with D possibly being TRBD1 (5 bases). Per the germline V gene, CDR1 is LGHNA and CDR2 is YNFKEQ. There are 13 residues in the CDR3. Trimming removed 3 bases at V and 4 bases at J, with 9 bases between. As DNA, the CDR3 is TGTGCCAGCAGCCAGGGACGGCTCTATGGCTACACCTTC. Protein sequence: CASSQGRLYGYTF.

The table lists this clonotype with a few counts. The chain joins TRBV6-2 or TRBV6-3 to TRBJ2-3; TRBD2 is a possible D gene (6 bases). The CDR3 runs 15 residues. CDR1 is MNHEY and CDR2 is SVGEGT in the germline V gene. Trimming cost V 6 bases and J 6 bases, with 19 bases left between them. CDR3 sequence: CASSTGTPPPDTQYF. CDR3 in DNA: TGTGCCAGCAGCACCGGGACTCCGCCCCCCGATACGCAGTATTTT.

This clonotype was counted between two and nine times. V is TRBV7-2 and J is TRBJ1-6; D gene uncertain. Germline CDR1 is SGHTA and CDR2 is FQGNSA. The V end was cut by 0 bases, the J end by 9 bases, with 9 bases between. The CDR3 loop spans 14 amino acids. This CDR3 is CASSLASARSPLHF. The CDR3 bases are TGTGCCAGCAGCTTAGCGAGTGCGCGTTCACCCCTCCACTTT.

This sequence joins TRBV12-3 or TRBV12-4 and TRBJ1-1; D is unclear. This CDR3 is built from 11 residues. The V end was cut by 10 bases, the J end by 2 bases, with 8 bases between. The CDR3 spells CATSLNTEAFF. Written as DNA, the CDR3 is TGTGCCACCAGCCTTAACACTGAAGCTTTCTTT.

The chain is built from TRBV6-5 and TRBJ1-4; TRBD1 is a possible D gene (6 bases). The CDR3 length is 14 residues. CDR1 and CDR2 from the germline V gene are MNHEY and SVGAGI. Trimming cost V 4 bases and J 13 bases, with 19 bases left between them. The CDR3 protein is CASSLYSDSYALFF. CDR3 DNA: TGTGCCAGCAGTTTATACTCGGACAGCTATGCACTGTTTTTT.

This clonotype came up a few times. J is TRBJ1-2 and V is TRBV12-3 or TRBV12-4, with 7 bases that match TRBD1. The CDR3 extends over 14 amino acids. V lost 5 bases and J lost 3; bases outside the gene matches: 6. DNA of the CDR3: TGTGCCAGCAGTGAGACAGGGTATGACTATGGCTACACCTTC. Translation: CASSETGYDYGYTF.

This clonotype showed up just a few times. V usage is TRBV7-2 and J usage is TRBJ1-2; D gene uncertain. The CDR3 totals 13 residues. The V and J ends lost 4 bases and 8 bases respectively, with 14 bases between them. The germline gives CDR1 SGHTA, CDR2 FQGNSA. The CDR3 coding sequence is TGTGCCAGCAGCTCCCCATCTTTGGACGGCTACACCTTC. The encoded protein is CASSSPSLDGYTF.

CDR3 loop: CASSSGQTGVQYF. Here the CDR3 DNA reads TGTGCCAGCAGTTCCGGACAGACCGGGGTCCAGTACTTC. The rearrangement uses TRBV7-3 and TRBJ2-5, with D perhaps matching TRBD1 (6 bases). The V end lost 6 bases, the J end lost 10 bases, and 18 bases lay between the germline ends. The germline CDR1 and CDR2 sequences are SGHTA and FQGTGA. This CDR3 is 13 amino acids long.